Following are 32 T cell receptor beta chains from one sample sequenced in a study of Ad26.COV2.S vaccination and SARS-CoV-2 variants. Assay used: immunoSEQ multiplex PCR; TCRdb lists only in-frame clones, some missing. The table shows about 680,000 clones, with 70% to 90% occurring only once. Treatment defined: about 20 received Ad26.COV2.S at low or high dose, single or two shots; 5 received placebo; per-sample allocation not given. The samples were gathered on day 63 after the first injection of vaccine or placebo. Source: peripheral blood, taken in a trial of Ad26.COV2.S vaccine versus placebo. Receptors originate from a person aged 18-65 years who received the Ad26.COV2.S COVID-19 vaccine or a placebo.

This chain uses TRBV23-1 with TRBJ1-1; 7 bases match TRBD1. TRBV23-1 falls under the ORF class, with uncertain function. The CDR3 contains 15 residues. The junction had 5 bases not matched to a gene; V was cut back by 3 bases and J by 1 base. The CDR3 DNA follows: TGCGCCAGCAGTCAGACAGGGCGCAAGAACACTGAAGCTTTCTTT. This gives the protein CASSQTGRKNTEAFF.

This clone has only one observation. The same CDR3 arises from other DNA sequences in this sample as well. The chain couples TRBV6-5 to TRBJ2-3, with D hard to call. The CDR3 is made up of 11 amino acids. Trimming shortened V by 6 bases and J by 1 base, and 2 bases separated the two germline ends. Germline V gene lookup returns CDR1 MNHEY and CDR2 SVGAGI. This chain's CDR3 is CASRGTDTQYF. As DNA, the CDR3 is TGTGCCAGCAGGGGCACAGATACGCAGTATTTT.

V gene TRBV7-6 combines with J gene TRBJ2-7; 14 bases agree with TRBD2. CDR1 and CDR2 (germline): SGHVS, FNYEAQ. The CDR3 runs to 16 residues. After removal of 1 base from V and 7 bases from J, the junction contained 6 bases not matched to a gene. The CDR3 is CASSLGGLAGGIEQYF. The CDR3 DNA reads TGTGCCAGCAGCTTAGGTGGACTAGCGGGAGGAATAGAGCAGTACTTC.

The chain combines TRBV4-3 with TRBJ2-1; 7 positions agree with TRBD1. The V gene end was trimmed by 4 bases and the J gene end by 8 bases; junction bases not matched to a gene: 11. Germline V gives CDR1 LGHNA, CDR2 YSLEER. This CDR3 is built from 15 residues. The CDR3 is CASSPRTGASYEQFF. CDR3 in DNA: TGCGCCAGCAGCCCGCGGACAGGCGCCAGCTATGAGCAGTTCTTC.

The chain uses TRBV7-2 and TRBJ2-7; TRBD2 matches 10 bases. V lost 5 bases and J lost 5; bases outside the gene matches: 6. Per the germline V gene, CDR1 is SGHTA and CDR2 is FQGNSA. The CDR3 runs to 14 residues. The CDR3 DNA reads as TGTGCCAGCAGCCGTCTAGCGGGGGAAAACGAGCAGTACTTC. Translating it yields CASSRLAGENEQYF.

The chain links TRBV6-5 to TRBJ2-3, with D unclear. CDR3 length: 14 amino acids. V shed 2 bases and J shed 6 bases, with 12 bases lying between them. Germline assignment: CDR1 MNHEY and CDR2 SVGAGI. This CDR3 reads CASSYRTAVDTQYF. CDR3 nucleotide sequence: TGTGCCAGCAGTTACCGGACCGCCGTGGATACGCAGTATTTT.

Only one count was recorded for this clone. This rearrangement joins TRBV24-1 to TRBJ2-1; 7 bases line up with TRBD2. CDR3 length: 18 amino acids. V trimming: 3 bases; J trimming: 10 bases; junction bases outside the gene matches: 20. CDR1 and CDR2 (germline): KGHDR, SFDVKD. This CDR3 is CATSDRAKGGQSTGEQFF. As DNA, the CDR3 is TGTGCCACCAGTGATCGTGCTAAGGGAGGGCAATCTACCGGCGAGCAGTTCTTC.

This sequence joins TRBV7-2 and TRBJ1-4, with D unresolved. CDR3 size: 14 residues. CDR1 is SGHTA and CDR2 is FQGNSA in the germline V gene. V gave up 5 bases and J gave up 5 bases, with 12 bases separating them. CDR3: CASSPSGINEKLFF. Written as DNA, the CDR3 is TGTGCCAGCAGCCCTTCTGGGATAAATGAAAAACTGTTTTTT.

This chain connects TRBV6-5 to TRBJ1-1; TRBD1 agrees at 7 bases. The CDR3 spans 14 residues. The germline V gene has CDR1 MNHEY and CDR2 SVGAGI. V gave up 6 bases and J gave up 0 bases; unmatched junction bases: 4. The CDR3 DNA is TGTGCCAGCAGGGGACAGCTACTGAACACTGAAGCTTTCTTT. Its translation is CASRGQLLNTEAFF.

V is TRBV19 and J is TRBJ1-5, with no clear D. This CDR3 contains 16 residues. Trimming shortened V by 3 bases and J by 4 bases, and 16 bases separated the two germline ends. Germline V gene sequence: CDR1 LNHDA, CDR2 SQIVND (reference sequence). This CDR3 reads CASSINPIEANQPQHF. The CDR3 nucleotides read TGTGCCAGTAGTATTAACCCAATTGAGGCAAATCAGCCCCAGCATTTT.

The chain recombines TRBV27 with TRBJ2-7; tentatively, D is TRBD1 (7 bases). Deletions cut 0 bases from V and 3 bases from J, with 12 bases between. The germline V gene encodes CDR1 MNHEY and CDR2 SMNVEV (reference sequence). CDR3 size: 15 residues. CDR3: CASSLSSRGDYEQYF. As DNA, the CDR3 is TGTGCCAGCAGTTTATCGAGCAGGGGGGACTACGAGCAGTACTTC.

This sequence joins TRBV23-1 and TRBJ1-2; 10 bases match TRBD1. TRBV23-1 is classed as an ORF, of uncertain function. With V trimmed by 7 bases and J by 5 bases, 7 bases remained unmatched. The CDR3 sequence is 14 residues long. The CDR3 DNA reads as TGCGCCAGCATTCAGTGGGACAGGGGTTATGGCTACACCTTC. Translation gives CASIQWDRGYGYTF.

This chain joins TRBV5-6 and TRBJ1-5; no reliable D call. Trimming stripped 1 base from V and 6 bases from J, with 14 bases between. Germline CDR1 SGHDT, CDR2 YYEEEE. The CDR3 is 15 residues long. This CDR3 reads CASSLFQEGSQPQHF. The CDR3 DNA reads TGTGCCAGCAGCTTGTTTCAGGAGGGAAGTCAGCCCCAGCATTTT.

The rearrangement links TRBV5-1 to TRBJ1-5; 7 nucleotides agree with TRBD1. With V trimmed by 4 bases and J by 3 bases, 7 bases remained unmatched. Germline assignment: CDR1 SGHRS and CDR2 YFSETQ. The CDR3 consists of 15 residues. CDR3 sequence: CASSREGAVNQPQHF. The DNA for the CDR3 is TGCGCCAGCAGCCGCGAGGGGGCTGTCAATCAGCCCCAGCATTTT.

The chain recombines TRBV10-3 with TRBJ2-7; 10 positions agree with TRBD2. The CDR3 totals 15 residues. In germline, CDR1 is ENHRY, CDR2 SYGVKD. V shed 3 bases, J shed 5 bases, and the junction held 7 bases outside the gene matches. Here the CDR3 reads CAISDQRGGRNEQYF. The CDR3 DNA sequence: TGTGCCATCAGTGACCAGCGGGGGGGCAGGAACGAGCAGTACTTC.

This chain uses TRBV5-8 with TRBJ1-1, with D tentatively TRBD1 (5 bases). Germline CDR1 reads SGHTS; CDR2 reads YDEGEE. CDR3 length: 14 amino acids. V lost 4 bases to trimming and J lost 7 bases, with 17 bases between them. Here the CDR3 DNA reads TGTGCCAGCAGCCTCGATGCAGGGAGGAGTGAAGCTTTCTTT. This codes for CASSLDAGRSEAFF. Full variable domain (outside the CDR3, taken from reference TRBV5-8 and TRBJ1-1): EAGVTQSPTHLIKTRGQQATLRCSPISGHTSVYWYQQALGLGLQFLLWYDEGEERNRGNFPPRFSGRQFPNYSSELNVNALELEDSALYLCASSLDAGRSEAFFGQGTRLTVV.

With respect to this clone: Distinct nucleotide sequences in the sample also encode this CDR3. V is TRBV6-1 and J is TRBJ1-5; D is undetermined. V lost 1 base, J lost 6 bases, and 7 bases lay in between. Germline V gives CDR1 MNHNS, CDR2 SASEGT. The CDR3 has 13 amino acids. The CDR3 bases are TGTGCCAGCAGTGAAGGTGGTGGTCAGCCCCAGCATTTT. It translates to CASSEGGGQPQHF.

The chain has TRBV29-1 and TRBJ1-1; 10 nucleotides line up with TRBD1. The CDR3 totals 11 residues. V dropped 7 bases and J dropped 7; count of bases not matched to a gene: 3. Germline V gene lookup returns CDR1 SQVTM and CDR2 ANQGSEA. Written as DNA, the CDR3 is TGCAGCGAACGGACAGGGGGTGAAGCTTTCTTT. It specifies CSERTGGEAFF.

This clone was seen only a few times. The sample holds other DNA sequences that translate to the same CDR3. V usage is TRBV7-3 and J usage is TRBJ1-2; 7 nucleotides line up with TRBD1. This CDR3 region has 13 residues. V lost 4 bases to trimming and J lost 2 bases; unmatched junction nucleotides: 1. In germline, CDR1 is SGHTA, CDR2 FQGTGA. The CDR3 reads CASSSGQNYGYTF. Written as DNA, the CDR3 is TGTGCCAGCAGCTCGGGACAGAACTATGGCTACACCTTC.

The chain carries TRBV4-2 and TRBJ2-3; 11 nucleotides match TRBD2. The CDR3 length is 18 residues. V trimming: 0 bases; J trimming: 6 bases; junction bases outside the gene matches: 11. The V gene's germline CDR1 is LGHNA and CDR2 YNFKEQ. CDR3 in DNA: TGTGCCAGCAGCCAAGACAGTAGGATAGCGGGAGGGCAGGATACGCAGTATTTT. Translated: CASSQDSRIAGGQDTQYF.

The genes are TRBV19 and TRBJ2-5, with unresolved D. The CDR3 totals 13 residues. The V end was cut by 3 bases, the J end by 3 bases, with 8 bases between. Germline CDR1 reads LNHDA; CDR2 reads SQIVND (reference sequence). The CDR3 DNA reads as TGTGCCAGTAGTATTTGGACCAAAGAGACCCAGTACTTC. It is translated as CASSIWTKETQYF. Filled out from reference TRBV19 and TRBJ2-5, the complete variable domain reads DGGITQSPKYLFRKEGQNVTLSCEQNLNHDAMYWYRQDPGQGLRLIYYSQIVNDFQKGDIAEGYSVSREKKESFPLTVTSAQKNPTAFYLCASSIWTKETQYFGPGTRLLVL.

The CDR3 region is CASSLGHRDVFEKLFF. DNA of the CDR3: TGTGCCAGCAGCTTAGGCCACAGGGATGTCTTTGAAAAACTGTTTTTT. The V gene is TRBV11-3, the J gene TRBJ1-4, with a possible D match to TRBD1 (6 bases). The CDR3 extends over 16 amino acids. CDR1 SGHNT and CDR2 YENEEA come from the germline V gene. V lost 1 base and J 7 bases, leaving 16 bases between the germline ends. The full variable domain, with the rest looked up from reference TRBV11-3 and TRBJ1-4, is EAGVVQSPRYKIIEKKQPVAFWCNPISGHNTLYWYLQNLGQGPELLIRYENEEAVDDSQLPKDRFSAERLKGVDSTLKIQPAELGDSAVYLCASSLGHRDVFEKLFFGSGTQLSVL.

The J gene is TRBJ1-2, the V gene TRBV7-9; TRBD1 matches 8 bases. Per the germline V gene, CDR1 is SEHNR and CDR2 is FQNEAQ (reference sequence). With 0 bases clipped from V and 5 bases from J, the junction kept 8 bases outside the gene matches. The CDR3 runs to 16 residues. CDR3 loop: CASSLADRGEEYGYTF. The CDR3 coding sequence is TGTGCCAGCAGCTTAGCAGACAGGGGTGAAGAGTATGGCTACACCTTC.

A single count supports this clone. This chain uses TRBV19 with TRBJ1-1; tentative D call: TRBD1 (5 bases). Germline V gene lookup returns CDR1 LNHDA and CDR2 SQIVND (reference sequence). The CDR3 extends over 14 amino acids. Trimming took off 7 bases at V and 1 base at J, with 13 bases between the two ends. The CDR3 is CASKGGGRNTEAFF. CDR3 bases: TGTGCCAGTAAGGGCGGGGGTAGGAACACTGAAGCTTTCTTT.

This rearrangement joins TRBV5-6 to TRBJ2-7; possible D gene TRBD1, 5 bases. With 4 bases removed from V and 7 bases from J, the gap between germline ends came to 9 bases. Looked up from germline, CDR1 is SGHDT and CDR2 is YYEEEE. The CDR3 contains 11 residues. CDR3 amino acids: CASSTGQEQYF. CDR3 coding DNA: TGTGCCAGCAGCACCGGACAAGAGCAGTACTTC.

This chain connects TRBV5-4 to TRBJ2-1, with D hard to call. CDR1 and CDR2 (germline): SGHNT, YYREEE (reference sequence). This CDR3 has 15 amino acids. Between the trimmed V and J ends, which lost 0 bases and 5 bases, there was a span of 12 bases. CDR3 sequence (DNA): TGTGCCAGCAGCTTGGACAGTCTTTTTCACAATGAGCAGTTCTTC. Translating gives CASSLDSLFHNEQFF. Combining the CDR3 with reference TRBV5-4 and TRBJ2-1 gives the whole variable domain ETGVTQSPTHLIKTRGQQVTLRCSSQSGHNTVSWYQQALGQGPQFIFQYYREEENGRGNFPPRFSGLQFPNYSSELNVNALELDDSALYLCASSLDSLFHNEQFFGPGTRLTVL.

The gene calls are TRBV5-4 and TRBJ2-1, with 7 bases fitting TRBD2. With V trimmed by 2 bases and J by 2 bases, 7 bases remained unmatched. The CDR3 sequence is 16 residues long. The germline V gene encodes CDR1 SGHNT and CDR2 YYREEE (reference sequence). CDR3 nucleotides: TGTGCCAGCAGCTTAAGACTCCTAGCGGCCTACAATGAGCAGTTCTTC. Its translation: CASSLRLLAAYNEQFF.

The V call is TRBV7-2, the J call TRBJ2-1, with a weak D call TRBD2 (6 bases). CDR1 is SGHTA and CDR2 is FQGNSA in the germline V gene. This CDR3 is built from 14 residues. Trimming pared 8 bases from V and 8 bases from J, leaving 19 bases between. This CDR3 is CASGGWGYADEQFF. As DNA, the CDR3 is TGTGCCAGCGGAGGGTGGGGGTATGCGGATGAGCAGTTCTTC.

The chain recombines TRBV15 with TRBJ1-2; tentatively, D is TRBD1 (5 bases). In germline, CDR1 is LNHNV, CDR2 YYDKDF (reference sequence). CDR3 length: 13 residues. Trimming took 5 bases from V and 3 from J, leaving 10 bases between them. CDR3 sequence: CATSGEGYYGYTF. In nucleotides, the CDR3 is TGTGCCACCAGCGGCGAGGGGTACTATGGCTACACCTTC.

CDR3 region: CAISESGKQYF. The DNA for the CDR3 is TGTGCCATCAGTGAATCAGGAAAGCAGTACTTC. The chain is built from TRBV10-3 and TRBJ2-7, with no clear D. V was pared by 3 bases and J by 8 bases, with 8 bases between. Germline CDR1 ENHRY, CDR2 SYGVKD. CDR3 length: 11 residues.

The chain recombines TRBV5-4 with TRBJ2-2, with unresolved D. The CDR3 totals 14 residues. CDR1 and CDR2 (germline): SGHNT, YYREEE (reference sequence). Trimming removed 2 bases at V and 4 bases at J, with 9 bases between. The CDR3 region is CASSFPGGTGELFF. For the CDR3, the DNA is TGTGCCAGCAGCTTCCCAGGCGGCACCGGGGAGCTGTTTTTT.

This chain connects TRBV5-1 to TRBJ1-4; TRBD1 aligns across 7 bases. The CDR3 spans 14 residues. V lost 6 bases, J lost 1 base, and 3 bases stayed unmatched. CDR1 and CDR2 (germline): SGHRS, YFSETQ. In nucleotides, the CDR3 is TGCGCCAGCAACCAGGGGGGAACTAATGAAAAACTGTTTTTT. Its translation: CASNQGGTNEKLFF. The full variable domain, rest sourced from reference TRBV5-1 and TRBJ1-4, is KAGVTQTPRYLIKTRGQQVTLSCSPISGHRSVSWYQQTPGQGLQFLFEYFSETQRNKGNFPGRFSGRQFSNSRSEMNVSTLELGDSALYLCASNQGGTNEKLFFGSGTQLSVL.